This T cell receptor beta chain was captured in a study of CD8 T cells in ankylosing spondylitis. Study findings and constraints: Peripheral blood held disease-linked clones only at relatively low frequency, and these were CD8+.

This clonotype appeared a few times. Its specificity is not known. A single record per CDR3 protein comes from TCRdb applying MiXCR to the 5' RACE reads. The data show roughly 150,000 distinct CDR3 sequences, with roughly 30% seen just once and about 6% held by the top ten. This CDR3 is 15 amino acids long. The germline CDR1 and CDR2 sequences are MGHRA and YSYEKL. V lost 4 bases and J lost 9; bases outside the gene matches: 6. The chain has TRBV4-1 and TRBJ1-6; 10 nucleotides match TRBD1. Input material: synovial fluid, either unsorted or a sorted T cell fraction (not recorded which). The source of this sequence is a male donor with ankylosing spondylitis. The CDR3 coding sequence is TGCGCCAGCAGCCGGGATCGGACAGGGGGTTCACCCCTCCACTTT. The encoded protein is CASSRDRTGGSPLHF.